This T cell receptor (beta chain) was recovered during a study of early stage breast cancer tumors. Comments on this clone: Its antigen is currently unknown.

General study points: Comparing each tissue with blood distinguished tumor from normal in about 85% of the 16 patients.

V trimming: 0 bases; J trimming: 2 bases; junction bases outside the gene matches: 0. The CDR3 is 15 amino acids. CDR1 and CDR2 from the germline V gene are KGHSH and LQKENI. The assay was immunoSEQ multiplex PCR, and TCRdb's table has in-frame clones only and misses some. The top ten clones hold more than 8% of a sample with some 28,000 clones, about 60% of them seen once. The receptor's source is a person aged 45-60 years with breast cancer. The rearrangement joins TRBV18 to TRBJ1-2, with 10 nucleotides matching TRBD1. Sequenced input: breast tumor tissue. CDR3 loop: CASSPPDRGNYGYTF. CDR3 DNA: TGTGCCAGCTCACCACCGGACAGGGGGAACTATGGCTACACCTTC. Full variable domain (outside the CDR3, taken from reference TRBV18 and TRBJ1-2): NAGVMQNPRHLVRRRGQEARLRCSPMKGHSHVYWYRQLPEEGLKFMVYLQKENIIDESGMPKERFSAEFPKEGPSILRIQQVVRGDSAAYFCASSPPDRGNYGYTFGSGTRLTVV.